This TCR beta chain was captured in a study of shared clonotypes between healthy human individuals. Study-wide points: Donor clonotype sharing was expected to depend on sequencing depth.

Every subset's genomic DNA went evenly onto several immunoSEQ plates. Tens of thousands of T cell genomes, or around 290 ng DNA, went into replicate PCRs of unsorted PBMC. Repertoires were generated with immunoSEQ multiplex PCR, while TCRdb's copy carries only in-frame clones and drops some. The table shows 400,000 to 600,000 clones, with roughly 80% occurring only once. Germline V lookup: CDR1 SGHDN, CDR2 FVKESK. The CDR3 extends over 15 amino acids. Between the trimmed V and J ends, which lost 1 base and 7 bases, there was a span of 16 bases. Researchers drew on approximately 92 million PBMCs for genomic DNA from unsorted samples. Turning to this clone: The antigen remains unidentified.

V and J are TRBV14 and TRBJ2-5; maybe TRBD2 (7 bases). This TCR derives from a woman aged 40 to 50 in good health. Some clones in this sample may be carry-over from other donors' samples. The sequenced material came from PBMCs. CDR3 bases: TGTGCCAGCAGCCAAGTCGGCCAGGGGAGGGGGACCCAGTACTTC. This codes for CASSQVGQGRGTQYF.